This TCR beta chain was documented in a study of identical twins. Study-level points and caveats: Compared with unrelated sharing, twin-shared out-of-frame alpha sequences had more low-probability sequences.

Trimming took 0 bases from V and 5 from J, leaving 11 bases between them. Looked up from germline, CDR1 is SGHKS and CDR2 is YYEKEE (reference sequence). CDR3 length: 14 amino acids. The cDNA had a unique molecular identifier and a template-switch universal primer site. MiXCR, run by TCRdb on the 5' RACE reads, gives a single entry per CDR3 protein. The data contain over 600,000 distinct CDR3 sequences, about 20% of them seen just once; the ten biggest clones take up 4% to 5.5%. In its sample, this clonotype was seen a few times. What it binds is unknown. These data also featured in a second study, about T cells expressing NK-cell markers.

V is TRBV5-5 and J is TRBJ2-5, with D possibly TRBD2 on 6 matching bases. Specimen: PBMCs. This receptor was identified in a woman aged 18-35 years in good health. The CDR3 spells CASSLDPRGETQYF. Here the CDR3 DNA reads TGTGCCAGCAGCTTGGACCCCCGGGGGGAGACCCAGTACTTC.